The 15 T cell receptor beta chains presented below share a single source sample, sequenced in a study of blood T cell repertoires in COVID-19. The table came from immunoSEQ multiplex PCR; TCRdb's copy has only in-frame clones and leaves some out. The profile shows about 200,000 clones, 80% to 90% of them singletons. Sequenced input: PBMCs or T cells enriched from blood (not recorded which). All receptors come from a woman between 45 and 65 years old who had been exposed to COVID-19.

This sequence joins TRBV2 and TRBJ2-1, with TRBD2 matching 8 bases. The ends lost 6 bases at V and 1 base at J; junction bases unmatched: 5. Germline CDR1 reads SNHLY; CDR2 reads FYNNEI. The CDR3 is 15 residues long. The CDR3 bases are TGTGCCAGCAGGCCACTAGCGGCGTCCTACAATGAGCAGTTCTTC. It is translated as CASRPLAASYNEQFF. The entire variable domain, with the rest obtained from reference TRBV2 and TRBJ2-1, is as follows: EPEVTQTPSHQVTQMGQEVILRCVPISNHLYFYWYRQILGQKVEFLVSFYNNEISEKSEIFDDQFSVERPDGSNFTLKIRSTKLEDSAMYFCASRPLAASYNEQFFGPGTRLTVL.

V and J are TRBV20-1 and TRBJ1-1; D unresolved. V was pared by 6 bases and J by 11 bases, with 16 bases between. Germline V gene data show CDR1 as DFQATT and CDR2 as SNEGSKA (reference sequence). This CDR3 spans 11 amino acids. CDR3 in amino acids: CSAAESLAAFF. CDR3 nucleotides: TGCAGTGCAGCGGAAAGTTTGGCGGCTTTCTTT.

J is TRBJ1-5 and V is TRBV5-8; tentative D call: TRBD1 (5 bases). Per germline, CDR1 SGHTS and CDR2 YDEGEE. The CDR3 runs 14 residues. Trimming took off 0 bases at V and 4 bases at J, with 8 bases between the two ends. CDR3 nucleotides: TGTGCCAGCAGCTTGGACAGGAGTAATCAGCCCCAGCATTTT. This gives the protein CASSLDRSNQPQHF.

The chain has TRBV29-1 and TRBJ1-4, with D perhaps TRBD1 (5 bases). The CDR3 has 15 residues. Germline V lookup: CDR1 SQVTM, CDR2 ANQGSEA. The ends were cut back, 4 bases at V and 0 bases at J, with 12 bases in the middle. The CDR3 spells CSVGGDSSTNEKLFF. In nucleotides, the CDR3 is TGCAGCGTTGGGGGGGACTCCTCAACTAATGAAAAACTGTTTTTT.

This clone showed up just a few times. Other DNA sequences in this specimen translate into the identical CDR3. This chain links TRBV5-6 with TRBJ1-1, with a possible D match to TRBD1 (6 bases). Trimming removed 4 bases at V and 5 bases at J, with 12 bases between. The CDR3 is 13 residues long. Germline loops: CDR1 SGHDT, CDR2 YYEEEE. The CDR3 DNA follows: TGTGCCAGCAGCCCGTCGACAGGAACTGAAGCTTTCTTT. Translated: CASSPSTGTEAFF.

The genes are TRBV12-5 and TRBJ2-1, with 10 bases that match TRBD2. Germline CDR1 and CDR2: LGHNT and FRNRAP. CDR3 length: 16 amino acids. Losses at the gene ends were 2 bases for V and 5 bases for J; bases not matched to a gene: 6. The CDR3 protein is CASGLRLAGVHNEQFF. The CDR3 bases are TGTGCTAGTGGTTTGAGGCTAGCGGGGGTGCACAATGAGCAGTTCTTC.

The chain combines TRBV7-8 with TRBJ2-5; TRBD2 agrees at 9 bases. With 2 bases clipped from V and 4 bases from J, the junction kept 5 bases outside the gene matches. Looked up from germline, CDR1 is SGHVS and CDR2 is FQNEAQ. The CDR3 is 15 amino acids. DNA for the CDR3: TGTGCCAGCAGCTTAAGCCTAGCGGGGTCAGAGACCCAGTACTTC. Its protein is CASSLSLAGSETQYF. The variable domain in full, completed from reference TRBV7-8 and TRBJ2-5, reads GAGVSQSPRYKVAKRGQDVALRCDPISGHVSLFWYQQALGQGPEFLTYFQNEAQLDKSGLPSDRFFAERPEGSVSTLKIQRTQQEDSAVYLCASSLSLAGSETQYFGPGTRLLVL.

The rearrangement links TRBV16 to TRBJ2-1; 9 bases agree with TRBD2. The length of the CDR3 is 12 residues. V gave up 4 bases and J gave up 12 bases; unmatched junction bases: 4. CDR1 is KGHSY and CDR2 is FQNENV in the germline V gene. The CDR3 spells CASSPTSGGQFF. CDR3 nucleotide sequence: TGTGCCAGCAGCCCGACTAGCGGCGGGCAGTTCTTC. Complete variable domain (other parts from reference TRBV16 and TRBJ2-1): GEEVAQTPKHLVRGEGQKAKLYCAPIKGHSYVFWYQQVLKNEFKFLISFQNENVFDETGMPKERFSAKCLPNSPCSLEIQATKLEDSAVYFCASSPTSGGQFFGPGTRLTVL.

The chain couples TRBV12-5 to TRBJ2-1; the D gene is possibly TRBD1 (6 bases). The germline V gene has CDR1 LGHNT and CDR2 FRNRAP. The CDR3 loop spans 14 amino acids. Trimming removed 3 bases from V and 2 bases from J, with 8 bases in between. In DNA, the CDR3 is TGTGCTAGTGGTTTAGGACAGCCCTACAATGAGCAGTTCTTC. Amino acids: CASGLGQPYNEQFF. Complete variable domain (other parts from reference TRBV12-5 and TRBJ2-1): DARVTQTPRHKVTEMGQEVTMRCQPILGHNTVFWYRQTMMQGLELLAYFRNRAPLDDSGMPKDRFSAEMPDATLATLKIQPSEPRDSAVYFCASGLGQPYNEQFFGPGTRLTVL.

The chain couples TRBV4-1 to TRBJ2-7; weak D call: TRBD1 (6 bases). The V end was cut by 1 base, the J end by 5 bases, with 21 bases between. Germline CDR1 is MGHRA and CDR2 is YSYEKL. The CDR3 totals 17 residues. CDR3 protein: CASSQGWGTLSPHEQYF. In DNA, the CDR3 is TGCGCCAGCAGCCAAGGGTGGGGGACACTAAGTCCCCACGAGCAGTACTTC.

This clone was counted a single time. This rearrangement joins TRBV7-2 to TRBJ1-1, with TRBD1 matching over 7 bases. V shed 1 base and J 3 bases; nucleotides not matched to a gene: 5. CDR1 is SGHTA, CDR2 FQGNSA, per germline. This CDR3 has 15 amino acids. The CDR3 nucleotides are TGTGCCAGCAGCTTAGAAAGCAGGGGGGACACTGAAGCTTTCTTT. Protein: CASSLESRGDTEAFF.

The V gene is TRBV7-6, the J gene TRBJ1-6, with a weak D call TRBD1 (6 bases). The CDR3 has 15 residues. Trimming stripped 1 base from V and 7 bases from J, with 11 bases between. Germline loops: CDR1 SGHVS, CDR2 FNYEAQ. The CDR3 loop reads CASSLVATGNSPLHF. The CDR3 DNA reads TGTGCCAGCAGCTTAGTCGCAACAGGGAATTCACCCCTCCACTTT.

The chain combines TRBV19 with TRBJ2-2; tentative D call: TRBD1 (6 bases). The CDR3 length is 15 residues. The germline V and J ends were trimmed by 5 bases and 4 bases, with 14 bases remaining between them. CDR1 LNHDA and CDR2 SQIVND come from the germline V gene (reference sequence). CDR3 amino acids: CASSARQDLTGELFF. CDR3 nucleotides: TGTGCCAGTAGTGCTCGACAGGACCTCACCGGGGAGCTGTTTTTT.

The V gene is TRBV3-1 (or the pseudogene TRBV3-2), the J gene TRBJ1-5, with 7 positions matching TRBD1. The CDR3 covers 15 residues. Trimming took 2 bases from V and 6 from J; bases not matched to a gene: 7. Germline CDR1 is LGHDT and CDR2 is YNNKEL (reference sequence). CDR3 in DNA: TGTGCCAGCAGCCAAAGGGGGCTAATAGGTCAGCCCCAGCATTTT. Protein: CASSQRGLIGQPQHF.

The J gene is TRBJ2-3, the V gene TRBV4-2; TRBD2 aligns across 11 bases. The V gene end was trimmed by 3 bases and the J gene end by 1 base; junction bases not matched to a gene: 6. The CDR3 contains 17 residues. Germline V CDR1 and CDR2: LGHNA, YNFKEQ. The DNA for the CDR3 is TGTGCCAGCAGCCAGTCGACTAGCGGGGTTGGCACAGATACGCAGTATTTT. Translation gives CASSQSTSGVGTDTQYF.